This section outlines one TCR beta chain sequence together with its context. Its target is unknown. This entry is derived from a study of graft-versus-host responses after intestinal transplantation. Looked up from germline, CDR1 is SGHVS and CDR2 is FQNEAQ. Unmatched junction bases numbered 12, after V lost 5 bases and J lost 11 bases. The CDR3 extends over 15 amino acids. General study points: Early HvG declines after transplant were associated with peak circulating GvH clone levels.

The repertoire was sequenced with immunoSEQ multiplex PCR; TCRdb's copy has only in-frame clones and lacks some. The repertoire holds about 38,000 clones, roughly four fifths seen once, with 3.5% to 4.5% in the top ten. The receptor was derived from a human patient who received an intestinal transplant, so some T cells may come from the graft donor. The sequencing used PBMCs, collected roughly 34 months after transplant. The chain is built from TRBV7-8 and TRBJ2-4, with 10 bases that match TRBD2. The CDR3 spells CASSLDSGRNRFQYF. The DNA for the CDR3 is TGTGCCAGCAGCCTGGATAGCGGGAGGAATAGGTTTCAGTACTTC.